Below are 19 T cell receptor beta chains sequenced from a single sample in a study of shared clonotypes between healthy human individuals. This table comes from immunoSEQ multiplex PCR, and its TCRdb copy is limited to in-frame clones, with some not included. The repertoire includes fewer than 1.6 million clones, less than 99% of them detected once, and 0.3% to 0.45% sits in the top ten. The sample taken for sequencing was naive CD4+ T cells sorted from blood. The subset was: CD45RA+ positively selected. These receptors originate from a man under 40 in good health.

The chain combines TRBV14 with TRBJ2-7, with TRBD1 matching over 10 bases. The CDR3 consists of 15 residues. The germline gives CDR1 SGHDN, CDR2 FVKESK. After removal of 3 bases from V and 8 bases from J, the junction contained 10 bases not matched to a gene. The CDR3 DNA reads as TGTGCCAGCAGCCAGCTGACAGGGGGCATTGGGAAGCAGTACTTC. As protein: CASSQLTGGIGKQYF. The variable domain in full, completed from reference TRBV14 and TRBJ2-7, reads EAGVTQFPSHSVIEKGQTVTLRCDPISGHDNLYWYRRVMGKEIKFLLHFVKESKQDESGMPNNRFLAERTGGTYSTLKVQPAELEDSGVYFCASSQLTGGIGKQYFGPGTRLTVT.

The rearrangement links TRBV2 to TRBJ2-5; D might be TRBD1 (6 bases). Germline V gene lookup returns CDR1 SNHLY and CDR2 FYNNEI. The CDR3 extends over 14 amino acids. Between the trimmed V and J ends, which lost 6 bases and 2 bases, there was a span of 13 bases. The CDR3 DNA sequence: TGTGCCAGCAGCGGACAGACGCGTCAAGAGACCCAGTACTTC. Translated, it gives CASSGQTRQETQYF.

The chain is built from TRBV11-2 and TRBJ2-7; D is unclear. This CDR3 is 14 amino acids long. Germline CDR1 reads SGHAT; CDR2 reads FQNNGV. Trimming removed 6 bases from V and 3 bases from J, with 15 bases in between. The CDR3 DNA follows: TGTGCCAGCAGACCACTAAAGGCCGGCTACGAGCAGTACTTC. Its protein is CASRPLKAGYEQYF.

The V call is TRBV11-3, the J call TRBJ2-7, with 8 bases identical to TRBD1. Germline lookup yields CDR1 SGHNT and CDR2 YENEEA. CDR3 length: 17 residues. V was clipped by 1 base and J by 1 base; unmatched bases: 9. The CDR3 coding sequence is TGTGCCAGCAGCTTAGCGGGGCCAGGGGGCGCTTCCTACGAGCAGTACTTC. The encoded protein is CASSLAGPGGASYEQYF.

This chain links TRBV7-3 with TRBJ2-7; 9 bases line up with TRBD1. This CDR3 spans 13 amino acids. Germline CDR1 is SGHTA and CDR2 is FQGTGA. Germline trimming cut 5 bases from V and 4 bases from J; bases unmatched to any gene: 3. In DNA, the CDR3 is TGTGCCAGCAGCCGCGGACAGGGGTACGAGCAGTACTTC. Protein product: CASSRGQGYEQYF. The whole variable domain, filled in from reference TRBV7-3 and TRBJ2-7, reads GAGVSQTPSNKVTEKGKYVELRCDPISGHTALYWYRQSLGQGPEFLIYFQGTGAADDSGLPNDRFFAVRPEGSVSTLKIQRTERGDSAVYLCASSRGQGYEQYFGPGTRLTVT.

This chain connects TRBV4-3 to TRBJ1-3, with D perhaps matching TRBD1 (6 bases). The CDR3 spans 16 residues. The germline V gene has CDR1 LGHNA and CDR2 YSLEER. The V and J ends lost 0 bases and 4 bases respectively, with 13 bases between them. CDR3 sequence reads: CASSQDASQGGNTIYF. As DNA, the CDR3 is TGCGCCAGCAGCCAAGATGCGTCACAGGGAGGAAACACCATATATTTT.

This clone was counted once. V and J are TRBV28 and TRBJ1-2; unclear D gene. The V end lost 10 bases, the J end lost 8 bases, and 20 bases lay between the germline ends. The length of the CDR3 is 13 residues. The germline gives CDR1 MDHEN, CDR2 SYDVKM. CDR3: CAITLGGPGGYTF. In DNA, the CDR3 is TGTGCCATTACACTGGGTGGCCCGGGCGGCTACACCTTC.

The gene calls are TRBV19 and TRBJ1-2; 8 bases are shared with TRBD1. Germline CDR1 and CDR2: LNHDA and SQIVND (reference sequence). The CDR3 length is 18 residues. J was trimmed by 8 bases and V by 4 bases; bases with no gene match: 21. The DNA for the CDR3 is TGTGCCAGTAGTAGTCGGGGCACAGGGGGGGTCCCTCACAGGGGCTACACCTTC. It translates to CASSSRGTGGVPHRGYTF.

CDR3 protein: CASSPKGTDTQYF. CDR3 bases: TGTGCCAGCAGCCCCAAGGGCACAGATACGCAGTATTTT. The rearrangement links TRBV7-3 to TRBJ2-3; D gene unclear. CDR1 is SGHTA, CDR2 FQGTGA, per germline. V was clipped by 5 bases and J by 1 base, with 7 bases between them. The CDR3 is 13 residues long.

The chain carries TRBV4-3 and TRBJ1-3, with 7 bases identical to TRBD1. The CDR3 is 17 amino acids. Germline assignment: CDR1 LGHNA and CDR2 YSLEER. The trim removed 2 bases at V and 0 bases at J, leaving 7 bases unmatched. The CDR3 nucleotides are TGCGCCAGCAGCCAATCCGGGACAGCTAGCTCTGGAAACACCATATATTTT. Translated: CASSQSGTASSGNTIYF.

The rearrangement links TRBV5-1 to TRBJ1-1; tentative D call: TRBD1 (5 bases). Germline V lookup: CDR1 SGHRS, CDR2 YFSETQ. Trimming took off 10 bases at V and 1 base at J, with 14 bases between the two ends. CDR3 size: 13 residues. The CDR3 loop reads CAAATDPNTEAFF. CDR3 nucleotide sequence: TGCGCCGCCGCGACAGACCCGAACACTGAAGCTTTCTTT.

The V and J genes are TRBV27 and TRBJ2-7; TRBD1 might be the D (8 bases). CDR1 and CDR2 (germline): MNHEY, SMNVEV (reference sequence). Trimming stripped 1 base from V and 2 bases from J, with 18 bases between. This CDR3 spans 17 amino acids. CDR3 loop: CASSLFTGGGSPYEQYF. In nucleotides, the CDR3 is TGTGCCAGCAGTTTATTCACAGGGGGGGGCAGCCCCTACGAGCAGTACTTC.

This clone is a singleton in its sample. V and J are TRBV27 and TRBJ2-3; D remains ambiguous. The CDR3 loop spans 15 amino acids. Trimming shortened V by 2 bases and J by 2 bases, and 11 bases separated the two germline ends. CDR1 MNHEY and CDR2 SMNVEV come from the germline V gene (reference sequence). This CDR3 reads CASSLSLRITDTQYF. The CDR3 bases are TGTGCCAGCAGTTTAAGCTTACGAATCACAGATACGCAGTATTTT.

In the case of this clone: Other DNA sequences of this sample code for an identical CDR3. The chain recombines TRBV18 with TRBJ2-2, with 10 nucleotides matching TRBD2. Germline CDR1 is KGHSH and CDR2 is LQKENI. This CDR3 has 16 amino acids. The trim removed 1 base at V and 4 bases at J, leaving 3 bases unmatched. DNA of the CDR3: TGTGCCAGCTCACCACGGTTAGCGGGAGGCACCGGGGAGCTGTTTTTT. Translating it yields CASSPRLAGGTGELFF.

CDR3 sequence: CASSFAPSSYEQFF. The CDR3 bases are TGCGCCAGCAGCTTTGCCCCTAGTAGCTATGAGCAGTTCTTC. The genes are TRBV5-1 and TRBJ2-1; no firm D call. Per the germline V gene, CDR1 is SGHRS and CDR2 is YFSETQ. The CDR3 sequence is 14 residues long. The V end lost 2 bases, the J end lost 8 bases, and 14 bases lay between the germline ends.

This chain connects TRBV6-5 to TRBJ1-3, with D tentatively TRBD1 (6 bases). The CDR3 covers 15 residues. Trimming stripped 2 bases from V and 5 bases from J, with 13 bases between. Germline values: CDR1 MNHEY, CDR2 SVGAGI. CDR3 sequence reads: CASSYSTGQRNTIYF. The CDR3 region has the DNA TGTGCCAGCAGTTACAGTACCGGACAGCGAAACACCATATATTTT.

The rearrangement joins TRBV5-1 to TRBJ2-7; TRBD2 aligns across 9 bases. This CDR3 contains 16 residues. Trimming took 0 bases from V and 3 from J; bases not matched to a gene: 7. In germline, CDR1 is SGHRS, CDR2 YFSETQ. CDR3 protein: CASSLGLLAGDYEQYF. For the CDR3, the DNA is TGCGCCAGCAGCTTGGGACTGTTAGCGGGGGACTACGAGCAGTACTTC.

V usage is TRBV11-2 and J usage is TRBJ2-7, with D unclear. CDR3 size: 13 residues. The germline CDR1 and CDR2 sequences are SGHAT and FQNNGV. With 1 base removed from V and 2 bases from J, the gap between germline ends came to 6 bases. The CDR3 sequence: CASSLGSTYEQYF. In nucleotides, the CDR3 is TGTGCCAGCAGCTTAGGATCTACCTACGAGCAGTACTTC.

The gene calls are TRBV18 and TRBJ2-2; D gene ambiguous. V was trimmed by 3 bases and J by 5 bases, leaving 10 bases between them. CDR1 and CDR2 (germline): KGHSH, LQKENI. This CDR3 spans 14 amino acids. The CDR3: CASSPKHQTGELFF. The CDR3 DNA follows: TGTGCCAGCTCACCGAAGCACCAGACCGGGGAGCTGTTTTTT.